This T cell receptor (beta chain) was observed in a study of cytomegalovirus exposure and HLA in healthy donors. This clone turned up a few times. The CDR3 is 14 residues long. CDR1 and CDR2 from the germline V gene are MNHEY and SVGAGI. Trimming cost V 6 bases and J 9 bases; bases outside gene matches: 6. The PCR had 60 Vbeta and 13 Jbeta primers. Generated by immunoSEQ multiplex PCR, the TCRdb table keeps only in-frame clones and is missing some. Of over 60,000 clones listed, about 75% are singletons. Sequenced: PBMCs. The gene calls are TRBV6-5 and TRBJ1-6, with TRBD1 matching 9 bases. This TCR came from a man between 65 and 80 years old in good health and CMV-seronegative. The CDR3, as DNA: TGTGCCAGCAGGGGACAGGGAGGCGGTTCACCCCTCCACTTT. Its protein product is CASRGQGGGSPLHF.